This T cell receptor (beta chain) originates from a study of breast tumors, draining lymph nodes, adjacent tissues. The CDR3 spans 13 residues. CDR1 and CDR2 from the germline V gene are MNHEY and SVGAGI. Trimming took off 3 bases at V and 4 bases at J, with 4 bases between the two ends. This clonotype was counted many times. The antigen remains unidentified. TCRdb fed the multiplex PCR reads into MiXCR, producing one record per CDR3 protein. The data hold some 120,000 distinct CDR3 sequences, with 21% observed a single time. Study observations and caveats: Data fit most tumor T cells coming from lymph node, expanding in tumor. Compared with basal-like, luminal-like tumors shared significantly more repertoire with nontumor tissue. Tumor repertoires ranked between lymph nodes and nontumor tissue in diversity, with V and J gene preferences. That most tumor T cells come from lymph nodes remained unproven.

The lymph nodes were axillary draining lymph nodes from breast cancer patients. The J gene is TRBJ2-6, the V gene TRBV6-5; D unresolved. The sample consisted of axillary lymph node tissue. This sequence was found in a female donor with breast cancer. Some clones in this sample may be carry-over from other donors' samples. CDR3 sequence reads: CASSYRGANVLTF. CDR3 sequence (DNA): TGTGCCAGCAGTTATAGGGGGGCCAACGTCCTGACTTTC.